Listed here are 28 T cell receptor beta chains from one sample, sequenced in a study of T cell responses to AZD1222 COVID-19 vaccine. Sequencing was performed with immunoSEQ multiplex PCR; in TCRdb, only in-frame clones are kept and a portion is missing. The table includes fewer than 110,000 clones, over 80% detected once. Sequenced here: peripheral blood, sampled 28 days after the second AZD1222 dose. These receptors all stem from an adult who received the AZD1222 COVID-19 vaccine.

The chain carries TRBV9 and TRBJ1-1; possibly TRBD1 for D (6 bases). CDR1 is SGDLS and CDR2 is YYNGEE in the germline V gene. V lost 3 bases and J 5 bases, leaving 14 bases between the germline ends. The CDR3 covers 14 residues. CDR3: CASSGQVLGTEAFF. CDR3 DNA sequence: TGTGCCAGCAGCGGACAGGTCCTGGGAACTGAAGCTTTCTTT.

This sequence joins TRBV24-1 and TRBJ2-7, with a weak D call TRBD1 (5 bases). V was clipped by 9 bases and J by 6 bases, with 17 bases between them. The CDR3 runs 13 residues. The germline gives CDR1 KGHDR, CDR2 SFDVKD. The CDR3 region is CATLGVRYIEQYF. In DNA form, the CDR3 reads TGTGCCACCCTAGGGGTTAGGTATATCGAGCAGTACTTC.

This clone is a singleton in its sample. The CDR3 loop reads CASSDREGNGYTF. Written as DNA, the CDR3 is TGTGCCAGCAGCGACAGGGAAGGGAATGGCTACACCTTC. The V call is TRBV2, the J call TRBJ1-2, with 7 bases aligning to TRBD1. The CDR3 is 13 amino acids. The V gene end was trimmed by 6 bases and the J gene end by 6 bases; junction bases not matched to a gene: 7. Germline V CDR1 and CDR2: SNHLY, FYNNEI.

V is TRBV12-1 and J is TRBJ2-1; the table's TRBD2 call for D was not verified on the DNA. TRBV12-1 is shown as a pseudogene. CDR3 length equals 19 residues. CDR3 residues: CASSFAAYFGTRLVGEQFF. The CDR3 DNA reads TGTGCCAGCAGCTTTGCTGCGTATTTTGGGACTAGGTTGGTGGGTGAGCAGTTCTTC.

The V call is TRBV5-1, the J call TRBJ2-3, with TRBD1 matching 8 bases. The V gene's germline CDR1 is SGHRS and CDR2 YFSETQ. The CDR3 has 17 amino acids. The junction had 8 bases not matched to a gene; V was cut back by 2 bases and J by 0 bases. CDR3 in DNA: TGCGCCAGCAGCTTATGGACAGGGTCGGTAAGCACAGATACGCAGTATTTT. Translated: CASSLWTGSVSTDTQYF.

The chain combines TRBV7-2 with TRBJ2-3; D possibly corresponds to TRBD1 (6 bases). Germline lookup yields CDR1 SGHTA and CDR2 FQGNSA. The CDR3 totals 14 residues. V was clipped by 8 bases and J by 2 bases, with 14 bases between them. The CDR3 reads CASRDTKYTDTQYF. CDR3 coding DNA: TGTGCCAGCCGGGACACCAAATACACAGATACGCAGTATTTT.

The chain carries TRBV29-1 and TRBJ2-1; 8 bases agree with TRBD2. The CDR3 totals 11 residues. Germline values: CDR1 SQVTM, CDR2 ANQGSEA. V lost 5 bases to trimming and J lost 8 bases; unmatched junction nucleotides: 2. Here the CDR3 DNA reads TGCAGCGTTCTTAGCGGGGATGAGCAGTTCTTC. Translated, it gives CSVLSGDEQFF.

The chain uses TRBV2 and TRBJ1-2; a possible D gene is TRBD1 (6 bases). This CDR3 contains 13 residues. V was clipped by 7 bases and J by 8 bases, with 17 bases between them. The germline V gene encodes CDR1 SNHLY and CDR2 FYNNEI. CDR3 nucleotide sequence: TGTGCCAGCATTCCGGACAGCATTTACGGCTACACCTTC. This gives the protein CASIPDSIYGYTF.

This clone was counted a single time. The rearrangement joins TRBV19 to TRBJ2-1, with 7 bases lining up with TRBD2. The junction had 9 bases not matched to a gene; V was cut back by 5 bases and J by 5 bases. The germline V gene encodes CDR1 LNHDA and CDR2 SQIVND (reference sequence). CDR3 length: 15 residues. CDR3 residues: CASSARLATHNEQFF. As DNA, the CDR3 is TGTGCCAGTAGTGCTCGACTAGCTACCCACAATGAGCAGTTCTTC.

This chain links TRBV5-1 with TRBJ1-2, with no clear D. Trimming shortened V by 4 bases and J by 1 base, and 11 bases separated the two germline ends. Germline CDR1 reads SGHRS; CDR2 reads YFSETQ. The CDR3 covers 14 residues. CDR3 nucleotides: TGCGCCAGCAGCGCCTCCGTAGGTAACTATGGCTACACCTTC. Amino acid sequence: CASSASVGNYGYTF.

This chain connects TRBV12-3 or TRBV12-4 to TRBJ1-2; D gene uncertain. The V gene lost 2 bases and the J gene lost 12 bases, with 16 bases spanning the gap. This CDR3 contains 13 residues. CDR3 sequence reads: CASSLSLTQPHTF. In DNA form, the CDR3 reads TGTGCCAGCAGTTTATCCCTTACCCAGCCCCACACCTTC.

The chain recombines TRBV20-1 with TRBJ1-4, with D hard to call. Germline V lookup: CDR1 DFQATT, CDR2 SNEGSKA (reference sequence). The CDR3 is 15 amino acids. V lost 3 bases to trimming and J lost 4 bases, with 15 bases between them. CDR3 region: CSASGFGKFNEKLFF. DNA of the CDR3: TGCAGTGCTAGTGGTTTCGGGAAGTTTAATGAAAAACTGTTTTTT.

This clone has a single count. This chain uses TRBV18 with TRBJ1-2, with 8 bases identical to TRBD1. This CDR3 has 14 amino acids. The J segment lost 5 bases and the V segment lost 6 bases, leaving 8 bases of the junction unmatched. The V gene's germline CDR1 is KGHSH and CDR2 LQKENI. CDR3 sequence reads: CASSLQGASYGYTF. In DNA form, the CDR3 reads TGTGCCAGCTCTTTGCAGGGGGCAAGTTATGGCTACACCTTC. Together with reference TRBV18 and TRBJ1-2, the CDR3 gives the full variable domain: NAGVMQNPRHLVRRRGQEARLRCSPMKGHSHVYWYRQLPEEGLKFMVYLQKENIIDESGMPKERFSAEFPKEGPSILRIQQVVRGDSAAYFCASSLQGASYGYTFGSGTRLTVV.

The rearrangement uses TRBV28 and TRBJ2-7; TRBD1 might be the D (6 bases). Germline assignment: CDR1 MDHEN and CDR2 SYDVKM. The CDR3 consists of 15 residues. Trimming took 5 bases from V and 4 from J, leaving 18 bases between them. The CDR3, as DNA: TGTGCCAGCAGTCTCACAGGGTCAGGCGGATACGAGCAGTACTTC. It translates to CASSLTGSGGYEQYF.

This clone was counted once. The chain links TRBV20-1 to TRBJ2-1, with no clear D. The V gene lost 6 bases and the J gene lost 5 bases, with 8 bases spanning the gap. This CDR3 region has 11 residues. The germline V gene has CDR1 DFQATT and CDR2 SNEGSKA (reference sequence). CDR3 DNA: TGCAGTGCCCGGAGCGACAATGAGCAGTTCTTC. Residues: CSARSDNEQFF.

V usage is TRBV15 and J usage is TRBJ2-7, with 9 bases fitting TRBD1. Germline loops: CDR1 LNHNV, CDR2 YYDKDF (reference sequence). The CDR3 contains 15 residues. Trimming at V came to 0 bases and at J to 9 bases, leaving 9 bases not matched to a gene. The DNA for the CDR3 is TGTGCCACCAGCAGAGATGGACAGGGGACCGCTGGGCAGTACTTC. Its protein product is CATSRDGQGTAGQYF.

The rearrangement uses TRBV6-2 or TRBV6-3 and TRBJ2-1, with 9 bases matching TRBD2. Germline CDR1 is MNHEY and CDR2 is SVGEGT. The CDR3 covers 16 residues. The J segment lost 8 bases and the V segment lost 6 bases, leaving 14 bases of the junction unmatched. The CDR3 DNA follows: TGTGCCAGCAGACCTTCTGGTAGCGGGAGCCTCTATGAGCAGTTCTTC. Protein sequence: CASRPSGSGSLYEQFF.

This clone was observed a single time. The CDR3 loop is CASSQGGGHSSYNEQFF. CDR3 bases: TGTGCCAGCAGCCAAGGTGGTGGACACAGCTCCTACAATGAGCAGTTCTTC. The V call is TRBV4-2, the J call TRBJ2-1; perhaps TRBD1 as D (5 bases). The CDR3 has 17 amino acids. Germline lookup yields CDR1 LGHNA and CDR2 YNFKEQ. V was pared by 1 base and J by 0 bases, with 13 bases between.

This clone appeared a single time. The gene calls are TRBV5-5 and TRBJ1-6, with 10 bases matching TRBD1. V shed 4 bases and J 8 bases; nucleotides not matched to a gene: 3. CDR1 is SGHKS and CDR2 is YYEKEE in the germline V gene (reference sequence). The length of the CDR3 is 14 residues. This CDR3 reads CASSAGQGHSPLHF. In DNA form, the CDR3 reads TGTGCCAGCAGCGCGGGACAGGGGCATTCACCCCTCCACTTT. Supplemented by reference TRBV5-5 and TRBJ1-6, the full variable domain reads DAGVTQSPTHLIKTRGQQVTLRCSPISGHKSVSWYQQVLGQGPQFIFQYYEKEERGRGNFPDRFSARQFPNYSSELNVNALLLGDSALYLCASSAGQGHSPLHFGNGTRLTVT.

The chain has TRBV10-3 and TRBJ1-3; the D gene is possibly TRBD1 (5 bases). Looked up from germline, CDR1 is ENHRY and CDR2 is SYGVKD. Between the trimmed V and J ends, which lost 0 bases and 0 bases, there was a span of 6 bases. The CDR3 totals 15 residues. The CDR3 nucleotides read TGTGCCATCAGTGAGTCGACAGCCTCTGGAAACACCATATATTTT. Its protein product is CAISESTASGNTIYF.

Comment on this clone: The same CDR3 also results from other DNA sequences found in this sample. The J gene is TRBJ1-1, the V gene TRBV12-3 or TRBV12-4; no definite D call. The CDR3 extends over 11 amino acids. The ends were cut back, 3 bases at V and 6 bases at J, with 5 bases in the middle. CDR3 loop: CASSLLAEAFF. Written as DNA, the CDR3 is TGTGCCAGCAGTTTGTTAGCTGAAGCTTTCTTT.

V usage is TRBV10-1 and J usage is TRBJ1-2; D perhaps matches TRBD1 (5 bases). Trimming stripped 6 bases from V and 4 bases from J, with 15 bases between. Per germline, CDR1 WNHNN and CDR2 SYGVQD (reference sequence). CDR3 length: 14 amino acids. The CDR3 nucleotides are TGCGCCAGCAGGGGCGTCAGGGTCGCCTATGGCTACACCTTC. This encodes CASRGVRVAYGYTF.

The rearrangement uses TRBV7-9 and TRBJ1-2, with TRBD1 matching 9 bases. Germline loops: CDR1 SEHNR, CDR2 FQNEAQ (reference sequence). CDR3 length equals 16 residues. Trimming at V came to 4 bases and at J to 6 bases, leaving 12 bases not matched to a gene. CDR3 DNA sequence: TGTGCCAGCAGCTCCATTTCTTGGGACAGGGATAATGGCTACACCTTC. Protein product: CASSSISWDRDNGYTF.

The chain carries TRBV7-2 and TRBJ1-2; D is uncertain. With 4 bases removed from V and 7 bases from J, the gap between germline ends came to 19 bases. Germline V gene lookup returns CDR1 SGHTA and CDR2 FQGNSA. The CDR3 loop spans 15 amino acids. CDR3 nucleotide sequence: TGTGCCAGCAGCTCCCTGTCGGTCATACCAACTGGCTACACCTTC. It is translated as CASSSLSVIPTGYTF.

The chain recombines TRBV10-1 with TRBJ2-7; weak D call: TRBD2 (6 bases). Between the trimmed V and J ends, which lost 3 bases and 1 base, there was a span of 10 bases. The CDR3 contains 14 residues. In germline, CDR1 is WNHNN, CDR2 SYGVQD (reference sequence). DNA for the CDR3: TGCGCCAGCAGTGACGCGGGGTCTTCCTACGAGCAGTACTTC. This translates into CASSDAGSSYEQYF.

This chain connects TRBV19 to TRBJ2-2; D is unresolved. CDR1 and CDR2 (germline): LNHDA, SQIVND (reference sequence). The CDR3 is 14 residues long. Trimming stripped 5 bases from V and 4 bases from J, with 11 bases between. The CDR3 reads CASSSGRTTGELFF. DNA for the CDR3: TGTGCCAGTAGTTCAGGACGGACCACCGGGGAGCTGTTTTTT. Full variable domain (remainder filled in from reference TRBV19 and TRBJ2-2): DGGITQSPKYLFRKEGQNVTLSCEQNLNHDAMYWYRQDPGQGLRLIYYSQIVNDFQKGDIAEGYSVSREKKESFPLTVTSAQKNPTAFYLCASSSGRTTGELFFGEGSRLTVL.

This clone was observed a single time. The chain couples TRBV6-2 or TRBV6-3 to TRBJ2-1; no clear D gene. V shed 5 bases and J shed 6 bases, with 11 bases lying between them. Per germline, CDR1 MNHEY and CDR2 SVGEGT. The CDR3 is 13 residues long. CDR3 DNA sequence: TGTGCCAGCAGTCTCGCCTCGCCCAATGAGCAGTTCTTC. Its protein is CASSLASPNEQFF.

V gene TRBV30 combines with J gene TRBJ2-1; 7 bases align to TRBD1. Unmatched junction bases numbered 12, after V lost 4 bases and J lost 6 bases. CDR3 length: 15 amino acids. Per germline, CDR1 GTSNPN and CDR2 SVGIG (reference sequence). The CDR3 loop reads CAWTPGGSFTNEQFF. The CDR3 nucleotides are TGTGCCTGGACCCCAGGGGGATCCTTCACCAATGAGCAGTTCTTC.